These 16 T cell receptor beta chains originate from one sample sequenced in a study of patients and donors after allogeneic stem cell transplantation (dated by TCRdb to 2018 to 2021). The library was made by RT-PCR. The data were produced on a NextSeq 550. TCRdb trimmed public reads at Q25 via fastp, called clones via MiXCR and kept in-frame beta chains. Here each entry gathers all rows of one CDR3 protein and keeps the most common genes and DNA. For this sample the table gives approximately 150,000 distinct CDR3 sequences, of which about 36% were detected only once. Jointly, the top ten make up roughly 52% of the sample. The sequenced sample consisted of blood, either unsorted or a sorted T cell fraction (not recorded which). These receptors were obtained from a human donor who was either an allogeneic HSCT recipient or a stem cell or donor lymphocyte infusion donor (not recorded which). It is not recorded whose cells these are; they may come from a transplant donor.

This sequence joins TRBV19 and TRBJ1-1; D is unclear. Germline CDR1 and CDR2: LNHDA and SQIVND (reference sequence). Trimming took 3 bases from V and 3 from J, leaving 11 bases between them. The CDR3 sequence is 14 residues long. The DNA for the CDR3 is TGTGCCAGTAGTATGAGGAGGGAGGACACTGAAGCTTTCTTT. Its protein product is CASSMRREDTEAFF.

J is TRBJ1-1 and V is TRBV5-6; D is undetermined. The germline V gene encodes CDR1 SGHDT and CDR2 YYEEEE. The CDR3 loop spans 14 amino acids. V was clipped by 2 bases and J by 0 bases, with 8 bases between them. CDR3 in amino acids: CASSLFVVNTEAFF. The DNA for the CDR3 is TGTGCCAGCAGCTTATTTGTGGTGAACACTGAAGCTTTCTTT.

V gene TRBV9 combines with J gene TRBJ2-3, with a tentative D call TRBD1 (6 bases). This CDR3 is 15 amino acids long. From germline, CDR1 is SGDLS and CDR2 YYNGEE. Trimming left V 3 bases short and J 1 base short, with 12 bases between. The CDR3 region has the DNA TGTGCCAGCAGCGCCTTGACAGGAGGCACAGATACGCAGTATTTT. Protein: CASSALTGGTDTQYF.

The table lists this clonotype with a few counts. The rearrangement joins TRBV7-2 to TRBJ1-6; TRBD1 is a possible D gene (5 bases). CDR3 length: 17 residues. Trimming cost V 1 base and J 2 bases, with 12 bases left between them. In germline, CDR1 is SGHTA, CDR2 FQGNSA. CDR3 coding DNA: TGTGCCAGCAGCTTAGAGGGGCTAGGCACCTATAATTCACCCCTCCACTTT. Amino acids: CASSLEGLGTYNSPLHF.

In nucleotides, the CDR3 is TGTGCCAGCAGTTTCGTCGGCGGTGACGCCCAAAGGACTGAAGCTTTCTTT. It codes for CASSFVGGDAQRTEAFF. This chain connects TRBV12-3 or TRBV12-4 to TRBJ1-1; no firm D call. V dropped 3 bases and J dropped 5 bases, with 22 bases sitting between them. This CDR3 comprises 17 residues.

The chain employs TRBV20-1 and TRBJ2-3; 7 positions agree with TRBD1. Germline values: CDR1 DFQATT, CDR2 SNEGSKA (reference sequence). The V segment lost 2 bases and the J segment 5 bases; nucleotides outside the gene matches: 1. The CDR3 sequence is 12 residues long. The CDR3 here is CSARQGEDTQYF. CDR3 DNA: TGCAGTGCTAGACAGGGGGAAGATACGCAGTATTTT.

This clonotype occurred once. The chain combines TRBV6-1 with TRBJ2-5, with D possibly being TRBD1 (5 bases). The length of the CDR3 is 14 residues. Germline CDR1 reads MNHNS; CDR2 reads SASEGT. Trimming stripped 4 bases from V and 5 bases from J, with 14 bases between. The CDR3: CASSAEGVWETQYF. The CDR3 region has the DNA TGTGCCAGCAGTGCCGAAGGGGTTTGGGAGACCCAGTACTTC.

This clonotype was picked up a small number of times. The chain combines TRBV27 with TRBJ1-1; perhaps TRBD1 as D (5 bases). CDR3 length: 12 amino acids. The V gene lost 5 bases and the J gene lost 11 bases, with 15 bases spanning the gap. Germline V gene sequence: CDR1 MNHEY, CDR2 SMNVEV (reference sequence). CDR3 in amino acids: CASSPTDGGAFF. The CDR3 DNA reads TGTGCCAGCAGTCCCACCGATGGGGGGGCTTTCTTT.

The chain recombines TRBV12-3 or TRBV12-4 with TRBJ1-4; D not resolved. The germline V and J ends were trimmed by 6 bases and 5 bases, with 13 bases remaining between them. The CDR3 is made up of 14 amino acids. The CDR3 DNA is TGTGCCAGCAGCATACAGAGTCGGAATGAAAAACTGTTTTTT. It codes for CASSIQSRNEKLFF.

This clonotype showed up just a few times. The chain combines TRBV12-3 or TRBV12-4 with TRBJ1-1, with D possibly matching TRBD1 (6 bases). CDR3 length: 14 residues. Trimming shortened V by 8 bases and J by 1 base, and 14 bases separated the two germline ends. CDR3 DNA: TGTGCCAGCCACCAAGGGGGGAAGAACACTGAAGCTTTCTTT. Amino acid sequence: CASHQGGKNTEAFF.

The V call is TRBV4-2, the J call TRBJ1-1, with 7 bases identical to TRBD1. The germline CDR1 and CDR2 sequences are LGHNA and YNFKEQ. V dropped 0 bases and J dropped 7; count of bases not matched to a gene: 8. CDR3 length: 15 amino acids. Here the CDR3 reads CASSQDGAGGGEAFF. The CDR3 DNA follows: TGTGCCAGCAGCCAAGATGGCGCAGGGGGGGGTGAAGCTTTCTTT.

The chain couples TRBV5-1 to TRBJ2-7, with a tentative D call TRBD1 (5 bases). CDR3 length equals 15 residues. V lost 7 bases to trimming and J lost 0 bases, with 17 bases between them. The germline V gene encodes CDR1 SGHRS and CDR2 YFSETQ. This chain's CDR3 is CASAPLTGASYEQYF. The CDR3 DNA is TGCGCCAGCGCCCCCCTAACAGGTGCCTCCTACGAGCAGTACTTC. Full variable domain (remainder filled in from reference TRBV5-1 and TRBJ2-7): KAGVTQTPRYLIKTRGQQVTLSCSPISGHRSVSWYQQTPGQGLQFLFEYFSETQRNKGNFPGRFSGRQFSNSRSEMNVSTLELGDSALYLCASAPLTGASYEQYFGPGTRLTVT.

This clonotype was counted a few times. V and J are TRBV27 and TRBJ1-1, with D maybe TRBD1 (5 bases). The CDR3 loop spans 13 amino acids. Germline V lookup: CDR1 MNHEY, CDR2 SMNVEV (reference sequence). V was trimmed by 2 bases and J by 5 bases, leaving 9 bases between them. CDR3 nucleotide sequence: TGTGCCAGCAGTTTACAGGGAGTAACTGAAGCTTTCTTT. As protein: CASSLQGVTEAFF.

In this sample, this clonotype turned up a few times. The chain recombines TRBV6-5 with TRBJ1-2, with D uncertain. The V and J ends lost 2 bases and 8 bases respectively, with 9 bases between them. The CDR3 spans 12 residues. Per germline, CDR1 MNHEY and CDR2 SVGAGI. The CDR3 DNA sequence: TGTGCCAGCAGTTACGATAGGCAGGGCTACACCTTC. Its translation: CASSYDRQGYTF.

This clonotype was picked up a small number of times. V usage is TRBV27 and J usage is TRBJ2-5; D remains unclear. Trimming cost V 2 bases and J 4 bases, with 8 bases left between them. Germline lookup yields CDR1 MNHEY and CDR2 SMNVEV (reference sequence). This CDR3 contains 13 residues. The CDR3 reads CASSLMGSETQYF. Here the CDR3 DNA reads TGTGCCAGCAGTTTAATGGGGTCAGAGACCCAGTACTTC.

This chain connects TRBV6-2 or TRBV6-3 to TRBJ2-5, with D possibly being TRBD1 (5 bases). The germline V gene encodes CDR1 MNHEY and CDR2 SVGEGT. This CDR3 is built from 14 residues. V lost 4 bases to trimming and J lost 5 bases, with 14 bases between them. CDR3 amino acids: CASSLEGAWETQYF. The CDR3 bases are TGTGCCAGCAGTTTAGAAGGGGCCTGGGAGACCCAGTACTTC.